This T cell receptor beta chain is drawn from a study of blood T cell repertoires in COVID-19. Study overall: There were acute and convalescent COVID-19 samples, and they came from the United States, Italy and Spain. Nucleic acid was either cDNA or gDNA, and it came from T cells, B-cell-depleted T cells, or PBMCs.

The method was immunoSEQ multiplex PCR; TCRdb's version includes in-frame clones alone and lacks a portion of them. The sample consists of 270,000 or so clones, around 86% of them appearing once. Germline assignment: CDR1 SNHLY and CDR2 FYNNEI. CDR3 length: 12 amino acids. Deletions cut 11 bases from V and 2 bases from J, with 13 bases between. The chain employs TRBV2 and TRBJ2-7; D uncertain. The source material was peripheral blood. The TCR originated in a woman in her sixties with active or convalescent COVID-19. The CDR3 spells CAGTTLAYEQYF. CDR3 coding DNA: TGTGCCGGCACTACTCTCGCCTACGAGCAGTACTTC.